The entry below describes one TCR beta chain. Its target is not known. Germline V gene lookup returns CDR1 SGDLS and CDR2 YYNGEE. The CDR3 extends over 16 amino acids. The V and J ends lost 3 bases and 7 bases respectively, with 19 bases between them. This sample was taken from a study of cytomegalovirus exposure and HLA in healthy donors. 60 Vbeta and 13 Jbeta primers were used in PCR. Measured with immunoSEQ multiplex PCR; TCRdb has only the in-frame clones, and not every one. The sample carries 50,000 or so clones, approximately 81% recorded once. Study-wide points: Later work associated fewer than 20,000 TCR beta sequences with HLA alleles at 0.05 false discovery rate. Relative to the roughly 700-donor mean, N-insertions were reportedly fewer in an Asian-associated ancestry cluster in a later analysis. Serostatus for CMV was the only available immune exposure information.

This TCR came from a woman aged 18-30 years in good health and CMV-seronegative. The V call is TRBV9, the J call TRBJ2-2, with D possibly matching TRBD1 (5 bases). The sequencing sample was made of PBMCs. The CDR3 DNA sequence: TGTGCCAGCAGCGCCCCCCCTCAGGGATCTATCGGGGAGCTGTTTTTT. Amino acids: CASSAPPQGSIGELFF.